This T cell receptor (gamma chain) was recorded in a study of gamma-delta T cells after stem cell transplantation (dated by TCRdb to the mid-2010s). The library relied on RT-PCR. The sequencer was an Illumina MiSeq. TCRdb reanalyzed the public reads with the CATT caller, and identical DNA sequences were merged afterwards. Present in this sample are approximately 4,800 gamma-chain clones, roughly a fifth of which were seen just once. The ten top clones hold approximately 3.4% of the sample. V trim: 1 base; J trim: 0 bases; unmatched bases: 3. Counted from cysteine to phenylalanine, this CDR3 has 14 amino acids. Only the CDR3 part of the read is kept: 42 bases, read in frame from the first base. CDR1 EGSTGY and CDR2 YDSYTSSV were looked up in the germline V gene. This clone was seen only a few times. Its specific antigen is unknown. Qualities for individual bases were not recorded, and no much larger clone is one base off. Different DNA sequences within this sample yield the same CDR3.

Sample: gamma-delta T cells. The chain is assembled from TRGV4 and TRGJ1 or TRGJ2. The TCR was taken from a human donor. It is not recorded whose cells these are; they may come from a transplant donor. The CDR3 region has the sequence CATWDGQNYYKKLF. The sequenced DNA is TGTGCCACCTGGGATGGCCAGAATTATTATAAGAAACTCTTT.